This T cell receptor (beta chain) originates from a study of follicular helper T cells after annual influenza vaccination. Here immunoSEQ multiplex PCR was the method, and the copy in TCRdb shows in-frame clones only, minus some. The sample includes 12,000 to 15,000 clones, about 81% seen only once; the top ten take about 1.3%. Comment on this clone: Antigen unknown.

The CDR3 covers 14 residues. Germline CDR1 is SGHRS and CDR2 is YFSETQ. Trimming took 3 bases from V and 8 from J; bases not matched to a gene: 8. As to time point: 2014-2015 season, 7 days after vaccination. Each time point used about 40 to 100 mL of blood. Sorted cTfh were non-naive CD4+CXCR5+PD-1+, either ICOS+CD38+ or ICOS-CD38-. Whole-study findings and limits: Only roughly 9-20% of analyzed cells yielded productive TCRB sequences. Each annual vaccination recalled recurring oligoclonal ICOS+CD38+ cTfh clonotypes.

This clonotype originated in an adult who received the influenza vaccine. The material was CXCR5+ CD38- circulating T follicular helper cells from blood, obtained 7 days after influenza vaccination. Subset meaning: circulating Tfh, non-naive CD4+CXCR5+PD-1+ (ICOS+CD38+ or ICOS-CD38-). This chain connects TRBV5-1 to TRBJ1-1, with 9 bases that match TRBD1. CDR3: CASSSGTGTLEAFF. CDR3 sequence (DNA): TGCGCCAGCAGCTCCGGGACAGGGACCCTGGAAGCTTTCTTT.